This T cell receptor (beta chain) was recovered during a study of shared clonotypes between healthy human individuals. Findings and limits, study-wide: Relative to their counterparts shared across all four donors, non-shared clonotypes exhibited diminished generation probabilities. Clonotypes that were shared across several donors made up roughly 5% of naive CD4 clonotypes.

Germline V gene data show CDR1 as SGHAT and CDR2 as FQNNGV. V dropped 0 bases and J dropped 4 bases, with 3 bases sitting between them. There are 13 residues in the CDR3. This clone has more than one count but fewer than ten. As yet, its antigen is unknown. The same CDR3 also results from other DNA sequences found in this sample. Template for every sorted-subset replicate PCR totaled approximately 0.2 ug DNA, tens of thousands of T cell genomes. The method was immunoSEQ multiplex PCR; TCRdb's version includes in-frame clones alone and lacks a portion of them. The sample has about 2 million clones; about 95% are singletons. Naive CD8 populations comprised CD45RO-negative cells positively selected for CCR7, excluding terminally differentiated effector memory CD45RA+ cells.

The rearrangement uses TRBV11-2 and TRBJ2-2; D gene uncertain. The receptor was derived from a man in his late teens or twenties in good health. Sequenced input: naive CD8+ T cells sorted from blood. CDR3 bases: TGTGCCAGCAGCTTAGATGTCACCGGGGAGCTGTTTTTT. Translation gives CASSLDVTGELFF.